This entry lists 2 T cell receptor beta chains sequenced from one sample in a study of T cells in localized non-small cell lung cancer. Using immunoSEQ multiplex PCR, the repertoire was profiled, and TCRdb retains in-frame clones only, with some absent. The profile shows 37,000 or so clones, over 75% of them singletons. Here the sequenced sample was peripheral blood, taken before any cancer treatment. The receptors were sampled from a woman aged 40 to 75 with stage I lung adenocarcinoma.

This sequence joins TRBV6-4 and TRBJ2-5, with TRBD1 matching over 8 bases. Germline V gene data show CDR1 as MRHNA and CDR2 as SNTAGT. Trimming took 4 bases from V and 5 from J; bases not matched to a gene: 6. The CDR3 consists of 14 residues. DNA of the CDR3: TGTGCCAGCAGTGTCCCAGGGGGCAGGGAGACCCAGTACTTC. As protein: CASSVPGGRETQYF.

V is TRBV18 and J is TRBJ1-3; D gene ambiguous. Germline V gives CDR1 KGHSH, CDR2 LQKENI. The CDR3 loop spans 16 amino acids. V dropped 3 bases and J dropped 0 bases, with 12 bases sitting between them. CDR3 sequence (DNA): TGTGCCAGCTCACCGTACGACCAGAGCTCTGGAAACACCATATATTTT. Its protein product is CASSPYDQSSGNTIYF.